The 14 T cell receptor beta chains given below trace back to one sample, sequenced in a study of neurological immune-mediated disorders. TCRdb independently ran MiXCR on the 5' RACE reads; one entry per CDR3 protein. The data show 55,000 to 60,000 distinct CDR3 sequences, 3% to 4.5% seen once. Material: PBMCs. All receptors derive from a young woman with multiple sclerosis.

This clonotype occurred a few times. This chain connects TRBV3-1 to TRBJ1-4, with D uncertain. CDR3 length: 14 residues. V lost 4 bases, J lost 7 bases, and 13 bases lay in between. The V gene's germline CDR1 is LGHDT and CDR2 YNNKEL (reference sequence). CDR3 coding DNA: TGTGCCAGCAGCCGGGGAAAGGGCCGTGAAAAACTGTTTTTT. This codes for CASSRGKGREKLFF.

This clonotype was seen many times. This sequence joins TRBV3-1 and TRBJ2-1; a possible D gene is TRBD2 (5 bases). CDR1 and CDR2 from the germline V gene are LGHDT and YNNKEL (reference sequence). Trimming left V 1 base short and J 9 bases short, with 13 bases between. CDR3 size: 14 residues. The CDR3 protein is CASSQGTRGVEQFF. DNA for the CDR3: TGTGCCAGCAGCCAAGGTACACGGGGAGTTGAGCAGTTCTTC.

Many counts were recorded for this clonotype. The gene calls are TRBV5-1 and TRBJ2-5; a possible D gene is TRBD2 (5 bases). CDR3 length: 16 residues. Germline V CDR1 and CDR2: SGHRS, YFSETQ. V dropped 2 bases and J dropped 7 bases, with 21 bases sitting between them. The DNA of the CDR3 is TGCGCCAGCAGCTTACCCGCGGACGACTACAAGGGGACCCAGTACTTC. Translation: CASSLPADDYKGTQYF.

The table lists this clonotype with many counts. This sequence joins TRBV11-2 and TRBJ2-7, with D uncertain. Germline CDR1 is SGHAT and CDR2 is FQNNGV. The ends were cut back, 4 bases at V and 5 bases at J, with 12 bases in the middle. CDR3 size: 13 residues. As DNA, the CDR3 is TGTGCCAGCAGCTCCTCGACCTGGGACGAGCAGTACTTC. Its translation is CASSSSTWDEQYF.

Ten or more counts support this clonotype. The chain links TRBV6-5 to TRBJ2-1; D perhaps matches TRBD1 (6 bases). The CDR3 length is 16 residues. Germline V CDR1 and CDR2: MNHEY, SVGAGI. Trimming left V 2 bases short and J 7 bases short, with 18 bases between. The CDR3 nucleotides read TGTGCCAGCAGTTACGTCTGGACAGATGTAGGGAATGAGCAGTTCTTC. Amino acids: CASSYVWTDVGNEQFF.

This clonotype was observed many times. The rearrangement joins TRBV20-1 to TRBJ2-1; tentatively, D is TRBD2 (6 bases). The CDR3 runs 17 residues. The germline gives CDR1 DFQATT, CDR2 SNEGSKA (reference sequence). V shed 2 bases and J shed 2 bases, with 19 bases lying between them. The CDR3 DNA sequence: TGCAGTGCTAGACCCGCACAGAGTCGCGGGACCTACAATGAGCAGTTCTTC. Protein product: CSARPAQSRGTYNEQFF.

This clonotype appeared many times. The chain has TRBV5-1 and TRBJ1-2; no definite D call. V lost 7 bases and J lost 0, with 7 bases in between. Germline CDR1 and CDR2: SGHRS and YFSETQ. The CDR3 extends over 12 amino acids. DNA of the CDR3: TGCGCCAGCGGACCCGCTAACTATGGCTACACCTTC. Protein sequence: CASGPANYGYTF. Full variable domain (outside the CDR3, taken from reference TRBV5-1 and TRBJ1-2): KAGVTQTPRYLIKTRGQQVTLSCSPISGHRSVSWYQQTPGQGLQFLFEYFSETQRNKGNFPGRFSGRQFSNSRSEMNVSTLELGDSALYLCASGPANYGYTFGSGTRLTVV.

This clonotype came up many times. J is TRBJ2-1 and V is TRBV20-1; 9 positions match TRBD2. This CDR3 is built from 15 residues. V shed 0 bases, J shed 8 bases, and the junction held 8 bases outside the gene matches. CDR1 and CDR2 from the germline V gene are DFQATT and SNEGSKA (reference sequence). The CDR3 bases are TGCAGTGCTAGAGACGCGCGGACTAGCGTCGATGAGCAGTTCTTC. It is translated as CSARDARTSVDEQFF.

This clonotype was detected ten times or more. CDR3 sequence reads: CASSQDVLYNEQFF. In DNA, the CDR3 is TGCGCCAGCAGCCAAGATGTCCTATACAATGAGCAGTTCTTC. This chain links TRBV4-3 with TRBJ2-1; D call uncertain. The germline V gene encodes CDR1 LGHNA and CDR2 YSLEER. This CDR3 is built from 14 residues. Trimming shortened V by 0 bases and J by 4 bases, and 7 bases separated the two germline ends.

There are many counts of this clonotype. This chain connects TRBV24-1 to TRBJ2-3, with TRBD2 identical over 14 bases. This CDR3 is built from 19 residues. V lost 3 bases, J lost 3 bases, and 10 bases stayed unmatched. CDR1 is KGHDR, CDR2 SFDVKD, per germline. DNA of the CDR3: TGTGCCACCAGTGATCATCCTAAGGGACTAGCGGGAGTTACAGATACGCAGTATTTT. This codes for CATSDHPKGLAGVTDTQYF.

Ten or more counts support this clonotype. This chain joins TRBV5-1 and TRBJ2-5; D possibly corresponds to TRBD2 (7 bases). Germline V lookup: CDR1 SGHRS, CDR2 YFSETQ. The ends were cut back, 7 bases at V and 4 bases at J, with 20 bases in the middle. The CDR3 loop spans 15 amino acids. The CDR3 is CASSARAGAGETQYF. As DNA, the CDR3 is TGCGCCAGCTCAGCGCGGGCGGGGGCTGGAGAGACCCAGTACTTC.

The J gene is TRBJ2-3, the V gene TRBV27; D ambiguous. Germline assignment: CDR1 MNHEY and CDR2 SMNVEV (reference sequence). V gave up 5 bases and J gave up 4 bases, with 10 bases separating them. CDR3 size: 13 residues. CDR3 protein: CASSALIADTQYF. The CDR3 coding sequence is TGTGCCAGCAGTGCCCTAATTGCAGATACGCAGTATTTT.

This clonotype was recorded many times. The genes are TRBV6-5 and TRBJ1-1, with unresolved D. The germline gives CDR1 MNHEY, CDR2 SVGAGI. There are 16 residues in the CDR3. V was cut by 5 bases and J by 6 bases, with 22 bases left in between. The CDR3 DNA reads TGTGCCAGCAGTCGGGGATCAAGGTTTACGAAAGCTGAAGCTTTCTTT. Translation: CASSRGSRFTKAEAFF.

In this sample, this clonotype turned up many times. CDR3 sequence: CASSQGPGTVNTEAFF. For the CDR3, the DNA is TGTGCCAGCAGCCAAGGTCCCGGGACAGTGAACACTGAAGCTTTCTTT. V gene TRBV3-1 combines with J gene TRBJ1-1; 7 bases align to TRBD1. Germline loops: CDR1 LGHDT, CDR2 YNNKEL (reference sequence). The CDR3 length is 16 residues. With V trimmed by 1 base and J by 0 bases, 5 bases remained unmatched.